Detailed here is one TCR beta chain. Its antigen is not identified. The investigators reverse transcribed all of the isolated RNA, so they sequenced expressed TCRB transcripts. Generated by immunoSEQ multiplex PCR, the TCRdb table keeps only in-frame clones and is missing some. Of roughly 730,000 clones in the sample, roughly 13% were seen once. The data are from a study of beta chain features in type 1 diabetes. Heparinised blood was drawn once per donor, averaging roughly 0.11 L. Staining for CD45RO/CCR7/CD25/CD127/CD95/CD27 allowed sorting of CD4+ naive, central memory, regulatory and stem cell-like memory cells. Overall study results and limits: There was a moderate but significant shortening of TCRB CDR3s in all four CD4+ subsets of Type 1 diabetes patients. When VDJ junctions were examined, type 1 diabetes patients showed fewer insertions and more deletions. Still unanswered here is whether HLA type influences TCRB rearrangement.

Germline V gives CDR1 MNHEY, CDR2 SVGAGI. Trimming cost V 0 bases and J 11 bases; bases outside gene matches: 8. The CDR3 spans 16 residues. The sequenced sample was naive CD4+ T cells from blood. The sequence was collected from a man younger than 35 with type 1 diabetes. This rearrangement joins TRBV6-5 to TRBJ2-1, with 12 positions matching TRBD2. This chain's CDR3 is CASSYSSTSGGFQQFF. CDR3 nucleotide sequence: TGTGCCAGCAGTTACTCTTCGACTAGCGGGGGATTTCAGCAGTTCTTC.